Described below is a single T cell receptor (beta chain) sequence and its context. Its cognate antigen is unknown. TCRdb ran MiXCR on the reads and lists one entry per CDR3 protein. The repertoire consists of 200,000 to 300,000 distinct CDR3 sequences, with roughly an eighth occurring once and the leading ten covering roughly 8.7%. Per germline, CDR1 MGHDK and CDR2 SYGVNS. Trimming cost V 7 bases and J 3 bases, with 12 bases left between them. There are 13 residues in the CDR3. The record originates from a study of T cell repertoires in cytomegalovirus infection. Study-wide background: Public TCR beta signatures provided an indication of both CMV infection and a matching HLA type.

Study-level findings and limits: Dominant in the ex vivo response were TCR beta clonotypes restricted by HLA-C and specific for CMV.

The clonotype originates from a human donor in good health (CMV status not recorded). Some clones in this sample may be carry-over from other donors' samples. This rearrangement joins TRBV25-1 to TRBJ2-5; D could derive from TRBD1 or TRBD2 (5 bases each). Sequencing was done on a sample of PBMCs. CDR3 in DNA: TGTGCCAGCATCCCCGGGACGGAAGAGACCCAGTACTTC. Its translation: CASIPGTEETQYF.